Included here is one TCR beta chain sequence, with context. Its antigen specificity is not known. Qualities for individual bases were not recorded, and no much larger clone is one base off. This sample stems from a study of OX40 agonist ivuxolimab in advanced cancers. In the study overall: Ivuxolimab, which targeted the costimulatory receptor OX40 (CD134), was an agonistic, fully human IgG2 monoclonal antibody. The dose-escalation cohort was about 83% male with a mean age of about 65 years, ranging from roughly 20 to 80. Prior anti-PD-1, anti-PD-L1 or anti-CTLA-4 therapy was permitted, and 35% to 40% of dose-escalation patients had received checkpoint inhibitors. Partial responses occurred in three dose-escalation patients, of whom one had hepatocellular carcinoma and two had cutaneous melanoma. Peripheral TCRbeta sequencing aimed to test whether ivuxolimab altered TCR sequence diversity and caused clonal T-cell expansion. Of the approximately 50 dose-escalation patients, hepatocellular carcinoma was present in about 20, melanoma in around 15, renal cell carcinoma in 9 and head and neck cancer in 9. The paper reports the monotherapy dose-escalation portion (N of about 51 patients) of the phase I ivuxolimab trial. Intravenous ivuxolimab was administered to patients every 2 weeks at six dose levels: 0.01, 0.1, 0.3, 1.5, 3 and 10 mg/kg. General findings and caveats noted by the study authors: Clonal expansion of both CD4+ and CD8+ blood T cells was observed from baseline to week 6 at doses 0.1 to 3.0 mg/kg. Low levels of normalized T-cell clonal expansion were also seen in some patients who did not respond. After ivuxolimab, more expanded clones were found on average in CD8+ T cells than in CD4+ T cells. The antigen specificity of the clonally expanded peripheral T cells was not determined. In partial responders in the 0.1-3.0 mg/kg groups, normalized peripheral clonal expansion was found to be among the lowest, especially among CD8+ T cells.

Patients with a history of autoimmune disease or receiving systemic immunosuppression were excluded from the trial. Peripheral blood for TCR sequencing was collected from all dose cohorts at baseline, on cycle 4 day 1, and on cycle 7 day 1. The samples were drawn from a first-in-human, open-label, multicenter phase I dose-escalation trial of ivuxolimab. Adults with locally advanced or metastatic head and neck squamous cell, hepatocellular, melanoma or renal cell carcinoma were enrolled in the trial. Before TCR sequencing, CD4+ T cells and CD8+ T cells from peripheral blood were sorted into separate populations. To sequence the TCRbeta CDR3 region, genomic DNA was isolated from the sorted cells. The immunoSEQ Assay was used for sequencing of TCRbeta CDR3 regions. TCRdb mirrors the immuneACCESS table, restricted to in-frame sequences. Some clones are absent from its copies; in checked studies, under half trace to an unresolved V gene, and the reason for the others is unknown. This sample lists 60,000 to 70,000 clones; about 81% were detected once. The ten largest clones represent roughly 0.4% of the sample.

This sequence originates from an adult with an advanced solid tumor such as melanoma, head and neck, liver or kidney cancer. The sample was CD4+ or CD8+ T cells sorted from blood, taken in a trial of the OX40 agonist ivuxolimab.

Here the CDR3 is given as CASSFRGRNTIYF. In nucleotide form, the sequence is TGTGCCAGCAGTTTCCGAGGGCGAAACACCATATATTTT. The sequence joins TRBV28 to TRBJ1-3, with the D gene uncertain. Trimming at the junction amounts to 3 bases on V and 5 bases on J, and the germline ends lie 8 bases apart. Taken from the germline V gene, the CDR1 and CDR2 loops are MDHEN and SYDVKM. The CDR3 spans 13 residues, from the cysteine through the phenylalanine. The only DNA kept is the CDR3, 39 bases in frame from the first base.